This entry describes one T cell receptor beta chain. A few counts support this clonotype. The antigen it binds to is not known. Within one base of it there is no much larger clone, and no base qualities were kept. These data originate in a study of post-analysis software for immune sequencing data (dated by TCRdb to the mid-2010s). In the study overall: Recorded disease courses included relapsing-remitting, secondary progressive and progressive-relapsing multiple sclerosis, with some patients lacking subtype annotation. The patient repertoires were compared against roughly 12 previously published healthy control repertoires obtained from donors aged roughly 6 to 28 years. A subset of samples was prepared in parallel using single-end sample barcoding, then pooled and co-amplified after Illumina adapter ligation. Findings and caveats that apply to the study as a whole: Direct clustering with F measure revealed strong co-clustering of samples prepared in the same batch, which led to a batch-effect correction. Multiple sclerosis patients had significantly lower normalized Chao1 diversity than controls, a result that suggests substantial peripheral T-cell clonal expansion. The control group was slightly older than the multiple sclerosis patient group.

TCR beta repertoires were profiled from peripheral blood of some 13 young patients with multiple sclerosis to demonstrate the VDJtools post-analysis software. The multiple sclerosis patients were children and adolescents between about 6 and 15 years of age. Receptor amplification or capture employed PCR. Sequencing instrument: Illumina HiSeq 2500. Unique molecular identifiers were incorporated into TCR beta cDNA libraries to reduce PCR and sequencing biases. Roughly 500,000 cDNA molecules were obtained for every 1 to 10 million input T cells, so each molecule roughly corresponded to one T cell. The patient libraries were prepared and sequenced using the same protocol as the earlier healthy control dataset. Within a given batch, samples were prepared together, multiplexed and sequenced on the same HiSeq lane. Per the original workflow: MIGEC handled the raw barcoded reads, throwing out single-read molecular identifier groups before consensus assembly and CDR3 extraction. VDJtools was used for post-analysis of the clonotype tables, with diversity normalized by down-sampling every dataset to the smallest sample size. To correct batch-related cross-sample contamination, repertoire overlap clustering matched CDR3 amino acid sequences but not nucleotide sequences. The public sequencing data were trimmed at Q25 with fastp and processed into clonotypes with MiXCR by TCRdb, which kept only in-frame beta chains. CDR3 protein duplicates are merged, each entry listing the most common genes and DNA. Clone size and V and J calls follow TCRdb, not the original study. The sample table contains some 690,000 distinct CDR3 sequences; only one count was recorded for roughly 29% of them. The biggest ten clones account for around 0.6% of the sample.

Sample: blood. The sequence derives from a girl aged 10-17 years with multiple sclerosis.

The sequence in DNA is TGTGCCAGCAATCCCTCTAAGGGGGCAGGGTATGGCTACACCTTC. This gives the protein CASNPSKGAGYGYTF. In this chain, TRBV12-3 or TRBV12-4 is recombined with TRBJ1-2; TRBD1 agrees with 7 junctional bases. Trimming leaves V shorter by 7 bases and J shorter by 5 bases, with the junction holding 13 bases beyond the gene matches. Its CDR3 holds 15 amino acids, cysteine through phenylalanine. Only CDR3 DNA remains: 45 bases, in frame from the first base.